Listed here is a single T cell receptor (beta chain). Repertoires were generated with immunoSEQ multiplex PCR, while TCRdb's copy carries only in-frame clones and drops some. The repertoire consists of 25,000 to 30,000 clones, with roughly four fifths occurring once and the leading ten covering roughly 5.5%. Per the germline V gene, CDR1 is MGHDK and CDR2 is SYGVNS. The CDR3 extends over 15 amino acids. V was pared by 8 bases and J by 1 base, with 15 bases between. The sample originates from a study of T cells in localized non-small cell lung cancer. The material sequenced was peripheral blood mononuclear cells, taken before any cancer treatment. The chain uses TRBV25-1 and TRBJ2-1; D might be TRBD1 (6 bases). The clonotype comes from a man between 40 and 75 years old with stage III lung adenocarcinoma. The chain's CDR3 is CASARRDRSYNEQFF. CDR3 DNA sequence: TGTGCCAGCGCCCGCCGCGACAGGTCCTACAATGAGCAGTTCTTC. The whole variable domain, filled in from reference TRBV25-1 and TRBJ2-1, reads EADIYQTPRYLVIGTGKKITLECSQTMGHDKMYWYQQDPGMELHLIHYSYGVNSTEKGDLSSESTVSRIRTEHFPLTLESARPSHTSQYLCASARRDRSYNEQFFGPGTRLTVL.